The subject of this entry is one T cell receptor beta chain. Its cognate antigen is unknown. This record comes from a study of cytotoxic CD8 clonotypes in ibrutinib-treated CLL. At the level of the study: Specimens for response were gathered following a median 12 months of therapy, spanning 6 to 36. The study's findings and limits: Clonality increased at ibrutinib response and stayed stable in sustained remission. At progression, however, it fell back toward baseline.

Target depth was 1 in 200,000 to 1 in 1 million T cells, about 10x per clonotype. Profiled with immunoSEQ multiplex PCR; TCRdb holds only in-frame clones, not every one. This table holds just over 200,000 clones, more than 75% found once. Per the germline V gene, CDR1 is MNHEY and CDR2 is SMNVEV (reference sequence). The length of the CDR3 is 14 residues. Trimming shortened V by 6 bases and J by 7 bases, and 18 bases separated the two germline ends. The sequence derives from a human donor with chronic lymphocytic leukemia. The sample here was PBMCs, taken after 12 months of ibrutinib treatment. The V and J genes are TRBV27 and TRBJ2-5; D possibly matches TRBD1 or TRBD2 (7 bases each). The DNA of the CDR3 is TGTGCCAGCAGCTGGGGGGAGGGGGCTGTGACCCAGTACTTC. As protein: CASSWGEGAVTQYF.